A selection of T cell receptor beta chains follows, all from one sample in a study of patients and donors after allogeneic stem cell transplantation. TCRdb recomputed calls from the RT-PCR reads with MiXCR, one row per CDR3 protein. The sample includes about a million distinct CDR3 sequences, about a sixth of them seen just once. Input material: blood, either unsorted or a sorted T cell fraction (not recorded which). All receptors derive from a human donor who was either an allogeneic HSCT recipient or a stem cell or donor lymphocyte infusion donor (not recorded which). It is not recorded whose cells these are; they may come from a transplant donor. The CDR3 runs from the conserved cysteine through the conserved F or W. D genes are given only for firm matches. Size tells how often a clone was seen (once, few, many) or the class of an expanded clone, and some rows leave it out.

d_call clone_size j_call v_call cdr3_aa cdr3_nt
. few TRBJ1-2 TRBV6-1 CASSERLGQQLWRGYTF TGTGCCAGCAGTGAACGGTTGGGGCAGCAACTATGGCGTGGCTACACCTTC
TRBD1 . TRBJ1-5 TRBV20-1 CSARAWDRGSSQPQHF TGCAGTGCTAGAGCCTGGGACAGGGGTTCGAGTCAGCCCCAGCATTTT
. few TRBJ2-1 TRBV12-3/TRBV12-4 CASSLRSQVFF TGTGCCAGCAGTTTACGCAGTCAGGTGTTCTTC
. . TRBJ1-2 TRBV5-6 CASSLAGAPAYGYTF TGTGCCAGCAGCTTAGCGGGGGCGCCTGCTTATGGCTACACCTTC
. once TRBJ1-2 TRBV19 CASSIAGQYYGYTF TGTGCCAGTAGTATAGCAGGACAGTACTATGGCTACACCTTC
. . TRBJ2-7 TRBV3-1 CASSQGKAPYEQYF TGTGCCAGCAGCCAGGGGAAGGCACCCTACGAGCAGTACTTC
. . TRBJ1-6 TRBV3-1 CASSQDRGGGNSPLHF TGTGCCAGCAGCCAAGACAGGGGAGGAGGTAATTCACCCCTCCACTTT
. . TRBJ2-5 TRBV6-6 CARPRGGQETQYF TGTGCCCGACCCCGGGGTGGCCAAGAGACCCAGTACTTC
. . TRBJ2-1 TRBV7-9 CASSDRVSEQFF TGTGCCAGCAGCGATAGGGTTTCTGAGCAGTTCTTC
. many TRBJ1-1 TRBV9 CASSERVGAANTEAFF TGTGCCAGCAGCGAACGAGTCGGGGCAGCTAACACTGAAGCTTTCTTT
. few TRBJ1-2 TRBV20-1 CSAFTGNNYGYTF TGCAGTGCTTTTACAGGGAACAACTATGGCTACACCTTC
. . TRBJ2-2 TRBV15 CATSREPTNTGELFF TGTGCCACCAGCAGAGAACCCACGAACACCGGGGAGCTGTTTTTT
. . TRBJ2-4 TRBV5-1 CASSLGTGTELIQYF TGCGCCAGCAGCTTGGGTACAGGGACCGAACTCATTCAGTACTTC
. few TRBJ2-3 TRBV2 CASTRQGGIDTQYF TGTGCCAGCACAAGACAGGGAGGGATAGATACGCAGTATTTT
. few TRBJ2-7 TRBV28 CASSYRGGASYEQYF TGTGCCAGCAGTTACAGGGGGGGCGCCTCCTACGAGCAGTACTTC
. many TRBJ1-1 TRBV6-5 CASSYYGRLGTEAFF TGTGCCAGCAGTTACTACGGACGCTTGGGCACTGAAGCTTTCTTT
. few TRBJ1-2 TRBV6-1 CASSEALRANVTF TGTGCCAGCAGTGAAGCGCTTCGGGCCAACGTGACCTTC
. few TRBJ2-5 TRBV7-9 CASSGFGGWTQYF TGTGCCAGCAGCGGTTTTGGGGGTTGGACCCAGTACTTC
. few TRBJ2-1 TRBV5-1 CASSLGGIMNEQFF TGCGCCAGCAGCTTGGGCGGGATTATGAATGAGCAGTTCTTC
TRBD1 few TRBJ2-2 TRBV2 CASKRDRGNTGELFF TGTGCCAGCAAAAGGGACAGGGGAAACACCGGGGAGCTGTTTTTT
. few TRBJ2-1 TRBV10-3 CATCNEQFF TGTGCCACTTGCAATGAGCAGTTCTTC
TRBD2 . TRBJ2-3 TRBV4-3 CASSQDRVAGGDTQYF TGCGCCAGCAGCCAAGATAGGGTAGCGGGGGGGGATACGCAGTATTTT
. . TRBJ1-5 TRBV21-1 CASTPSFGTDRNQPQHF TGTGCCAGCACCCCGAGCTTCGGGACAGACCGCAATCAGCCCCAGCATTTT
TRBD2 many TRBJ2-2 TRBV10-3 CAIRMTSGETKGTGELFF TGTGCCATCAGGATGACTAGCGGGGAAACGAAGGGGACCGGGGAGCTGTTTTTT